The present T cell receptor (beta chain) was sequenced within a study of early T cells in non-severe SARS-CoV-2 infection. Study-level information: Chains from this unsorted whole-blood bulk RNA could not be paired.

This clonotype was observed at least ten times. Its antigen is undetermined. Each cDNA molecule carried a unique molecular identifier. TCRdb re-called the 5' RACE reads through MiXCR, storing one row per CDR3 protein. In the table there are about 21,000 distinct CDR3 sequences, about 4.3% of which are singletons. V dropped 1 base and J dropped 2 bases, with 6 bases sitting between them. From germline, CDR1 is LNHDA and CDR2 SQIVND (reference sequence). The CDR3 is 13 amino acids. Study-level findings and limits: Matches to VDJdb favored anti-spike CD8 responses and missed private and CD4 specificities.

The chain employs TRBV19 and TRBJ2-7; D is unresolved. The sequenced sample consisted of whole blood. This receptor was obtained from an adult who was a healthcare worker with PCR-confirmed SARS-CoV-2 infection or an uninfected control (not recorded which). The CDR3 region has the DNA TGTGCCAGTAGTATAGGTCCAGCCTACGAGCAGTACTTC. Its translation is CASSIGPAYEQYF.